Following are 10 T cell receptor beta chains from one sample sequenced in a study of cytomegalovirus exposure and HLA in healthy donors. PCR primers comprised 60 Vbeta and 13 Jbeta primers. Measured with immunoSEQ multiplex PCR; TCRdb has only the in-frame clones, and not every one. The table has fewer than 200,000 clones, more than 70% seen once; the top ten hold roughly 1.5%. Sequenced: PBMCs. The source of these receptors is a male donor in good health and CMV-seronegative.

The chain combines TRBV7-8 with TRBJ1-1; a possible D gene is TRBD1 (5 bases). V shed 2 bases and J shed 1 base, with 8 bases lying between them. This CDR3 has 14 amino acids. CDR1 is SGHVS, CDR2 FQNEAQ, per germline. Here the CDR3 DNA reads TGTGCCAGCAGCTTAACCCAGGGGAACACTGAAGCTTTCTTT. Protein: CASSLTQGNTEAFF. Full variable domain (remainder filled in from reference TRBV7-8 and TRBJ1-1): GAGVSQSPRYKVAKRGQDVALRCDPISGHVSLFWYQQALGQGPEFLTYFQNEAQLDKSGLPSDRFFAERPEGSVSTLKIQRTQQEDSAVYLCASSLTQGNTEAFFGQGTRLTVV.

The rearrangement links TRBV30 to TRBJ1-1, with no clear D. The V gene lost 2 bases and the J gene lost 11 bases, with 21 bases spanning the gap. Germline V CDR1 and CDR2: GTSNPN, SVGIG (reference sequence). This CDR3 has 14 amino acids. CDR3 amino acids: CAWSITSRSAGAFF. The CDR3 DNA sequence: TGTGCCTGGAGTATTACCAGCAGGTCGGCGGGGGCTTTCTTT.

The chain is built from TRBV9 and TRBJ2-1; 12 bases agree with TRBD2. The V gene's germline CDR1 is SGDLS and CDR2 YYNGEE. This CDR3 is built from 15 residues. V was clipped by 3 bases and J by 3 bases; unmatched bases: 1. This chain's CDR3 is CASSATSGGYNEQFF. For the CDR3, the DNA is TGTGCCAGCAGCGCGACTAGCGGGGGCTACAATGAGCAGTTCTTC.

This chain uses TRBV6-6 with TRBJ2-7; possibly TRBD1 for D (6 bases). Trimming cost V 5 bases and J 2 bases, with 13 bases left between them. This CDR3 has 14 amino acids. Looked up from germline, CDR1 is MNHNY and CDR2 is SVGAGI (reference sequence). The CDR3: CASSVQGFPYEQYF. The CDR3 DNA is TGTGCCAGCAGTGTACAGGGATTCCCCTACGAGCAGTACTTC.

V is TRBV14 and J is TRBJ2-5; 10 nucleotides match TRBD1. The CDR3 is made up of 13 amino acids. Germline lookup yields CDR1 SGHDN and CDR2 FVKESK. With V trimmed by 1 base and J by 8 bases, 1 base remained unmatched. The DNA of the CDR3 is TGTGCCAGCAGCCAAGGACAGGGGGCTACCCAGTACTTC. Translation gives CASSQGQGATQYF.

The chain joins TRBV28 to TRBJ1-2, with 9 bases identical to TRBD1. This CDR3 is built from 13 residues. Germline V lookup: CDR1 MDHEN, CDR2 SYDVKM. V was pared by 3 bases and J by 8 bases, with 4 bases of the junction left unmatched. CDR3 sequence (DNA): TGTGCCAGCAGTTTCAACAGGGGGCAGGGCTACACCTTC. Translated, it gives CASSFNRGQGYTF.

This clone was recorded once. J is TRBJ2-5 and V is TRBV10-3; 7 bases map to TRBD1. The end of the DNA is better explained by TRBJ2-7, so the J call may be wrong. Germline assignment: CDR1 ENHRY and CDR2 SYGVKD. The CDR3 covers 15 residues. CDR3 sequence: CAISEGDRVSYEQYF. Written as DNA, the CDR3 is TGTGCCATCAGTGAGGGTGACAGGGTCTCCTACGAGCAGTACTTC.

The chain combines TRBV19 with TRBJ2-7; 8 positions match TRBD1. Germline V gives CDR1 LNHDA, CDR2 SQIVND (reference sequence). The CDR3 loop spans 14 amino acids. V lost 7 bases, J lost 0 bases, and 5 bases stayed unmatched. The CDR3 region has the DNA TGTGCCAGTAACCGACAGGGGAGCTCCTACGAGCAGTACTTC. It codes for CASNRQGSSYEQYF. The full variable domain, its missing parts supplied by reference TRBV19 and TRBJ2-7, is DGGITQSPKYLFRKEGQNVTLSCEQNLNHDAMYWYRQDPGQGLRLIYYSQIVNDFQKGDIAEGYSVSREKKESFPLTVTSAQKNPTAFYLCASNRQGSSYEQYFGPGTRLTVT.

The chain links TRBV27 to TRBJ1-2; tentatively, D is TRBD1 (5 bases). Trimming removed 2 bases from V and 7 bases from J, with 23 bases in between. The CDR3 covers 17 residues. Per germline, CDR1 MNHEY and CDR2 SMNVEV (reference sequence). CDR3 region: CASSLSGGWRGEAGYTF. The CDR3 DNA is TGTGCCAGCAGTTTAAGTGGTGGCTGGCGGGGGGAGGCTGGCTACACCTTC.

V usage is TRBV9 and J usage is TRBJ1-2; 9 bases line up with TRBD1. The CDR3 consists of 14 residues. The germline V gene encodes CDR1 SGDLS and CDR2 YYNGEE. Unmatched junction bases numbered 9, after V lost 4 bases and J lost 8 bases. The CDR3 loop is CASSPPQGARGYTF. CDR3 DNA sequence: TGTGCCAGCAGCCCCCCACAGGGGGCGAGAGGCTACACCTTC.